This TCR beta chain emerged from a study of blood T cell repertoires in COVID-19. Produced via immunoSEQ multiplex PCR; TCRdb's table is partial and in-frame only. Of a few hundred thousand clones in the sample, around 80% were seen once. The CDR3 is 17 residues long. Per the germline V gene, CDR1 is LNHDA and CDR2 is SQIVND (reference sequence). J was trimmed by 7 bases and V by 5 bases; bases with no gene match: 16. This receptor was obtained from a young woman with acute or convalescent COVID-19. Sequencing used peripheral blood. V usage is TRBV19 and J usage is TRBJ2-1; 8 bases are a match to TRBD1. The CDR3 DNA follows: TGTGCCAGTAGTTGGTCGCCCTCAGGGGGCAGGGGGAATGAGCAGTTCTTC. As protein: CASSWSPSGGRGNEQFF.